This is a list of T cell receptor beta chains from one sample in a study of technical replicates of blood from several donors. Sequencing used immunoSEQ multiplex PCR; TCRdb keeps in-frame clones, though not all of them. The table lists about 58,000 clones, roughly 95% of them singletons. Sequencing was done on a sample of PBMCs. These receptor sequences come from a human donor in good health. Some clones in this sample may be carry-over from other donors' samples. Both conserved end residues are part of each CDR3. Fields, in order: clone size, J gene, D gene, V gene, CDR3 length, CDR3 DNA, CDR3 protein. D genes are given only for firm matches. A row's size may be missing; if present it is once, few, many or a size class.

once	TRBJ2-5	NA	TRBV6-1	15	TGTGCCAGCAGTTCACCGGGACTCCCCCAAGAGACCCAGTACTTC	CASSSPGLPQETQYF
NA	TRBJ1-2	TRBD1	TRBV4-3	15	TGCGCCAGCAGCCAAGGGACAGGGGGCCTCTATGGCTACACCTTC	CASSQGTGGLYGYTF
NA	TRBJ2-2	NA	TRBV5-1	15	TGCGCCAGCAGCTTGGAGGCGGGTTTGCCCGGGGAGCTGTTTTTT	CASSLEAGLPGELFF
NA	TRBJ2-5	NA	TRBV5-4	13	TGTGCCAGCAGCTTGCGCGCTGAAGAGACCCAGTACTTC	CASSLRAEETQYF
NA	TRBJ1-1	NA	TRBV14	15	TGTGCCAGCAGCCTAGGACAGAGCATGAACACTGAAGCTTTCTTT	CASSLGQSMNTEAFF
NA	TRBJ1-3	NA	TRBV7-8	15	TGTGCCAGCAGCCCGACGACTAGGCAAGGAAACACCATATATTTT	CASSPTTRQGNTIYF
NA	TRBJ1-5	NA	TRBV21-1	11	TGTGCCAGCAGCAAAGGTAAGCCCCAGCATTTT	CASSKGKPQHF
NA	TRBJ2-3	TRBD2	TRBV7-3	15	TGTGCCAGCAGCTTAACAAGCGGGGGGACAGATACGCAGTATTTT	CASSLTSGGTDTQYF
NA	TRBJ2-3	TRBD1	TRBV7-9	17	TGTGCCAGCAGTGATACCGGGACAGGGGGCCGGTTGGATACGCAGTATTTT	CASSDTGTGGRLDTQYF
NA	TRBJ1-1	NA	TRBV2	12	TGTGCCAGCATCCGAGGAGCGGAAGAAGCTTTCTTT	CASIRGAEEAFF
NA	TRBJ1-2	TRBD1	TRBV6-6	14	TGTGCCAGCAGAGGACAGGTCATAAACTATGGCTACACCTTC	CASRGQVINYGYTF
NA	TRBJ2-7	TRBD2	TRBV4-2	16	TGTGCCAGCAGCCAGGAGATGAAGCGGGATGGGAACGAGCAGTACTTC	CASSQEMKRDGNEQYF
NA	TRBJ1-6	NA	TRBV2	14	TGTGCCAGCAGTGAGCGCACGATGAATTCACCCCTCCACTTT	CASSERTMNSPLHF
NA	TRBJ2-7	TRBD2	TRBV5-4	17	TGTGCCTCAGCTCAAGCGGGAGGGCCCTTGAACTTCTACGAGCAGTACTTC	CASAQAGGPLNFYEQYF
NA	TRBJ1-1	NA	TRBV4-1	16	TGCGCCAGCAGCCAAGGGGGCCCGCGGATGAACACTGAAGCTTTCTTT	CASSQGGPRMNTEAFF
NA	TRBJ2-3	TRBD2	TRBV7-9	17	TGTGCCAGCAGGTCGGGGAGGGCGGGAGGGCTCGGAGATACGCAGTATTTT	CASRSGRAGGLGDTQYF
once	TRBJ1-2	TRBD1	TRBV4-1	15	TGCGCCAGCAGCCAGACAGGGAGAATGGACTATGGCTACACCTTC	CASSQTGRMDYGYTF
NA	TRBJ2-5	TRBD1	TRBV15	16	TGTGCCACCAGCAGAGTGGGGACAGGGCGTGTAGAGACCCAGTACTTC	CATSRVGTGRVETQYF
once	TRBJ2-3	NA	TRBV7-2	12	TGTGCCAGCAGCAAAGAGCCAAGTCCGCAGTATTTT	CASSKEPSPQYF
once	TRBJ1-3	NA	TRBV11-2	16	TGTGCCAGCAGCTTACGAGGGTCCGGGACTGGAAACACCATATATTTT	CASSLRGSGTGNTIYF
NA	TRBJ2-5	NA	TRBV5-1	13	TGCGCCAGCAGCTTGGGGACACAAGAGACCCAGTACTTC	CASSLGTQETQYF
NA	TRBJ2-5	NA	TRBV7-9	14	TGTGCCAGCAGCCGGACAACTGCGCAAGAGACCCAGTACTTC	CASSRTTAQETQYF
NA	TRBJ1-1	NA	TRBV6-5	11	TGTGCCAGCAGGGGCGGAGGGGAAGCTTTCTTT	CASRGGGEAFF
medium-sized	TRBJ2-1	TRBD1	TRBV6-4	15	TGTGCCAGCAGTTTACAGGGGGACTCCTACAATGAGCAGTTCTTC	CASSLQGDSYNEQFF
NA	TRBJ1-4	TRBD1	TRBV19	15	TGTGCCAGTAGTCTGGGACAGATCGGTAATGAAAAACTGTTTTTT	CASSLGQIGNEKLFF
once	TRBJ2-7	TRBD1	TRBV5-1	14	TGCGCCAGCAGCTCGGGACAGGGGTTCTACGAGCAGTACTTC	CASSSGQGFYEQYF
NA	TRBJ2-5	NA	TRBV7-2	14	TGTGCCAGCAGCCCTACACCCCAGGTAGAGACCCAGTACTTC	CASSPTPQVETQYF
NA	TRBJ1-4	NA	TRBV18	16	TGTGCCAGCTCACCTCAGGTTTCCGCAACTAATGAAAAACTGTTTTTT	CASSPQVSATNEKLFF
NA	TRBJ1-5	NA	TRBV4-2	18	TGTGCCAGCAGCCAAGATTGGGGGGTCCCCAATTTCAATCAGCCCCAGCATTTT	CASSQDWGVPNFNQPQHF
once	TRBJ2-7	NA	TRBV5-1	15	TGCGCCAGCAGCTTGGCACCCGGGAGTCGCTACGAGCAGTACTTC	CASSLAPGSRYEQYF
NA	TRBJ2-7	NA	TRBV10-2	14	TGCGCCAGCAGTGTGAGTGCTGGAGGGCGCGAGCAGTACTTC	CASSVSAGGREQYF
NA	TRBJ1-2	NA	TRBV7-9	14	TGTGCCAGCAGCTCGCCCGGCGGCGGGTATGGCTACACCTTC	CASSSPGGGYGYTF
NA	TRBJ1-2	NA	TRBV7-8	16	TGTGCCAGCAGCTTACCCCCAGCAGGGGCGGACTATGGCTACACCTTC	CASSLPPAGADYGYTF
once	TRBJ2-7	TRBD2	TRBV5-4	15	TGTGCCAGCAGCGCGGGGACTAGCGGGAGGGGTGAGCAGTACTTC	CASSAGTSGRGEQYF
NA	TRBJ2-1	TRBD1	TRBV15	20	TGTGCCACCAGCAGAGAAGGGGGCGGAAATGCCCTAAGCTCCTACAATGAGCAGTTCTTC	CATSREGGGNALSSYNEQFF
NA	TRBJ1-5	TRBD1	TRBV7-2	14	TGTGCCAGCAGCCCGGGACAGCAAAATCAGCCCCAGCATTTT	CASSPGQQNQPQHF